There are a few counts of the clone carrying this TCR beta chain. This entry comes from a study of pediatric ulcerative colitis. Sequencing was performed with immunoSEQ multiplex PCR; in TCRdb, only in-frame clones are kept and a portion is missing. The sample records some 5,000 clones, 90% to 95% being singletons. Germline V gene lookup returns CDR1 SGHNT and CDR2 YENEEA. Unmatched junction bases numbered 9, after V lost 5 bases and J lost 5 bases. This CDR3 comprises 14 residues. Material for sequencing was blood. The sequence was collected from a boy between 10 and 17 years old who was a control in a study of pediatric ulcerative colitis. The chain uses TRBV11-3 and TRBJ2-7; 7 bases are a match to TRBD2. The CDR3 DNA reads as TGTGCCAGCAGCCGCCGCGGCGGGAGCCACGAGCAGTACGTC. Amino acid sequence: CASSRRGGSHEQYV.